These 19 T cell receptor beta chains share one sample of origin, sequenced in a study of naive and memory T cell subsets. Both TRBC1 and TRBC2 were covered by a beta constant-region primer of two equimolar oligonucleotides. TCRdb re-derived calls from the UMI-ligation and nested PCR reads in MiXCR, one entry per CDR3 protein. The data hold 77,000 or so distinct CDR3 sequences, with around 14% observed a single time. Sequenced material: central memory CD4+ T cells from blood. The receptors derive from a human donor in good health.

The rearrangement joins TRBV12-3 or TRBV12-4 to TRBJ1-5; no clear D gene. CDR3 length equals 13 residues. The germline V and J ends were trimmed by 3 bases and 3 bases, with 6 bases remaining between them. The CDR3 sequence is CASSFTPNQPQHF. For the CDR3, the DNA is TGTGCCAGCAGTTTTACCCCCAATCAGCCCCAGCATTTT.

CDR3 nucleotide sequence: TGCGCCAGCAGCCTAAGGGGGGAGACCCAGTACTTC. Encoded protein: CASSLRGETQYF. The V gene is TRBV4-1, the J gene TRBJ2-5; possible D gene TRBD1, 6 bases. Trimming stripped 4 bases from V and 5 bases from J, with 8 bases between. In germline, CDR1 is MGHRA, CDR2 YSYEKL. The CDR3 covers 12 residues.

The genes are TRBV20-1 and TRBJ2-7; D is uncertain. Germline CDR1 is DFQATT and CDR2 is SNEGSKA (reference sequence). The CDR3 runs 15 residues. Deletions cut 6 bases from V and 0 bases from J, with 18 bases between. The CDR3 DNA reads TGCAGTGCCCCGGTTGCGGCACGGCCCTCCTACGAGCAGTACTTC. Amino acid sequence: CSAPVAARPSYEQYF.

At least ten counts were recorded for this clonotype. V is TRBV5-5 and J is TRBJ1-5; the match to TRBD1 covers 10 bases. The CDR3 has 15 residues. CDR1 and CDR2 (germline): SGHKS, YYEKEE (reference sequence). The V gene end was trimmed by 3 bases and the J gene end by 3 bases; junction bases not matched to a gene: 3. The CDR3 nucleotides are TGTGCCAGCAGCTCCGGGACAGGGGCCAATCAGCCCCAGCATTTT. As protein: CASSSGTGANQPQHF. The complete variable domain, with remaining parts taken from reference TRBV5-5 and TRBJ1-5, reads DAGVTQSPTHLIKTRGQQVTLRCSPISGHKSVSWYQQVLGQGPQFIFQYYEKEERGRGNFPDRFSARQFPNYSSELNVNALLLGDSALYLCASSSGTGANQPQHFGDGTRLSIL.

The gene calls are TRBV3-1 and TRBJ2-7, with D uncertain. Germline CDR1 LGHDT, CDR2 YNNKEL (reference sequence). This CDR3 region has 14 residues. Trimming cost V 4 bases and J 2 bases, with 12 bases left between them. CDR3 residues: CASSPGSSTYEQYF. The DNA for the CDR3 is TGTGCCAGCAGCCCCGGTTCTTCAACCTACGAGCAGTACTTC.

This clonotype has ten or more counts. In nucleotides, the CDR3 is TGTGCCAGCAGTGGACGGAATGCCTACGAGCAGTACTTC. Translation gives CASSGRNAYEQYF. The rearrangement links TRBV27 to TRBJ2-7; D remains unclear. Germline V lookup: CDR1 MNHEY, CDR2 SMNVEV (reference sequence). V lost 5 bases, J lost 2 bases, and 10 bases lay in between. The CDR3 spans 13 residues.

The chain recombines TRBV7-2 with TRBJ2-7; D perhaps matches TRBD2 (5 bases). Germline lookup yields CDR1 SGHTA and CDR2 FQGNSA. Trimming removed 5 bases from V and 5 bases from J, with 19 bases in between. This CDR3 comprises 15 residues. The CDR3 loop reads CASSPPSRLRDEQYF. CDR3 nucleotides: TGTGCCAGCAGCCCCCCTAGCCGACTAAGGGACGAGCAGTACTTC.

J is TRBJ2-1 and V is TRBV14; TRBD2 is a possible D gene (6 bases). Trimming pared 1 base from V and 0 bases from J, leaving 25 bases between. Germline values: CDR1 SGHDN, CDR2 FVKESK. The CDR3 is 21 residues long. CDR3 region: CASSQVGRDLTPASSYNEQFF. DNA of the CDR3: TGTGCCAGCAGCCAAGTTGGCAGGGACTTGACTCCGGCGAGCTCCTACAATGAGCAGTTCTTC.

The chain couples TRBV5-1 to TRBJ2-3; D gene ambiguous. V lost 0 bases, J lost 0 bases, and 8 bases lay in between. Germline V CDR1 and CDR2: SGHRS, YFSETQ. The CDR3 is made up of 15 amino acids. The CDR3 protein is CASSLGATSTDTQYF. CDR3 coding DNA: TGCGCCAGCAGCTTGGGAGCCACTAGCACAGATACGCAGTATTTT.

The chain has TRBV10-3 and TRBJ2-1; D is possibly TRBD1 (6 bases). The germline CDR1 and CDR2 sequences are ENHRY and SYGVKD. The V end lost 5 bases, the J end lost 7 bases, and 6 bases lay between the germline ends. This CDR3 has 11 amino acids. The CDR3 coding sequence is TGTGCCATCAGTAGGGGGAATGAGCAGTTCTTC. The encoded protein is CAISRGNEQFF.

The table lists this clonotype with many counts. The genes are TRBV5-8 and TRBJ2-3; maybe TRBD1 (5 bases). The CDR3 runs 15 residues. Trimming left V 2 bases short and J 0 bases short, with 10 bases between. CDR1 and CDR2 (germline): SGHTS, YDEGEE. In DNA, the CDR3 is TGTGCCAGCAGCTTTGGCCAGGGTAGCACAGATACGCAGTATTTT. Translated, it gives CASSFGQGSTDTQYF.

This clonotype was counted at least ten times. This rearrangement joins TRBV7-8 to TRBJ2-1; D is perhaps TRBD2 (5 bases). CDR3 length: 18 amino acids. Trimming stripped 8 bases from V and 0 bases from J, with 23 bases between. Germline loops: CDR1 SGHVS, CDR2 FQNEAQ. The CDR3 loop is CASVPQTFSASSYNEQFF. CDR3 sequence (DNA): TGTGCCAGCGTCCCCCAGACCTTTAGCGCGAGCTCCTACAATGAGCAGTTCTTC.

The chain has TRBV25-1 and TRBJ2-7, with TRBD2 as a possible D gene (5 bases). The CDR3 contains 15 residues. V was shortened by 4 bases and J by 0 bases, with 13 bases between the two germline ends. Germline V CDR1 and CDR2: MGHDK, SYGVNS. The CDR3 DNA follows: TGTGCCAGCAGTGGCCCCTGGAGGACCTCCTACGAGCAGTACTTC. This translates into CASSGPWRTSYEQYF.

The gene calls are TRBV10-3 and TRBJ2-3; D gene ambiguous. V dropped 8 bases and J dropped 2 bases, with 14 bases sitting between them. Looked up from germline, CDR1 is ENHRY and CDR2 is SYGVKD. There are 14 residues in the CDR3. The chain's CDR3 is CAIGSSKTTDTQYF. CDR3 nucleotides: TGTGCCATCGGGTCGTCCAAGACCACAGATACGCAGTATTTT.

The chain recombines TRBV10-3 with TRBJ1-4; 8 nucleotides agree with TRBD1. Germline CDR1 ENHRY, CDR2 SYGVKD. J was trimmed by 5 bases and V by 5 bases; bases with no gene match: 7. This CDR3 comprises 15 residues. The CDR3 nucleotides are TGTGCCATCAGTCCAACGGGACAGGAGAATGAAAAACTGTTTTTT. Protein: CAISPTGQENEKLFF.

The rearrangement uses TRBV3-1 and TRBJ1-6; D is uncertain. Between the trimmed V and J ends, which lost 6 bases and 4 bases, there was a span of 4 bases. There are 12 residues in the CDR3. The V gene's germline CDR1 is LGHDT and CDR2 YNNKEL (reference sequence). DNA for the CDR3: TGTGCCAGCAGTCTTTATAATTCACCCCTCCACTTT. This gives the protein CASSLYNSPLHF.

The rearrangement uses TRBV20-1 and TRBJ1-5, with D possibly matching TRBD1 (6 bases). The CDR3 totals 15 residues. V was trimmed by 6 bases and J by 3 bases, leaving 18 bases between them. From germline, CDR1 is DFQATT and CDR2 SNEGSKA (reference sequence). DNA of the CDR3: TGCAGTGCGGAGAGGTCAGGGGTGTACAATCAGCCCCAGCATTTT. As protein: CSAERSGVYNQPQHF.

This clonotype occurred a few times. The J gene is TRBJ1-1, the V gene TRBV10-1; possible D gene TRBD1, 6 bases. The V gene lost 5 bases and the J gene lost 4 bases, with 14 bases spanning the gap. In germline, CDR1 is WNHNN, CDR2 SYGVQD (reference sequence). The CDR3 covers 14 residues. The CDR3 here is CASSTNRVGTEAFF. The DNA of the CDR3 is TGCGCCAGCAGTACTAACAGGGTTGGCACTGAAGCTTTCTTT.

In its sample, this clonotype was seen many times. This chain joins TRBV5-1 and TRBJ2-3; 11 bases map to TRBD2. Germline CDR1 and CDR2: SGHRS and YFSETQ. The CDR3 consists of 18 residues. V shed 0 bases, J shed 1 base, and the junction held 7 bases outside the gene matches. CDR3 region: CASSLAGGTSGRTDTQYF. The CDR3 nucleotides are TGCGCCAGCAGCTTGGCCGGGGGGACTAGCGGACGCACAGATACGCAGTATTTT.